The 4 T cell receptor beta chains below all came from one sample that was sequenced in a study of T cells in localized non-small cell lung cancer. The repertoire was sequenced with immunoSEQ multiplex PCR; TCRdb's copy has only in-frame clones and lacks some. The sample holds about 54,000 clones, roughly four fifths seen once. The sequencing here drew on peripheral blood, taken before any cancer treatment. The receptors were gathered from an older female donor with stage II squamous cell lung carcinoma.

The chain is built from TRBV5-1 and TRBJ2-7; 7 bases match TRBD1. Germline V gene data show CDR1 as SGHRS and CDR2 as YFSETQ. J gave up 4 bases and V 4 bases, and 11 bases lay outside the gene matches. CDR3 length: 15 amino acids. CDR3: CASSPNTGDRYEQYF. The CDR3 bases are TGCGCCAGCAGCCCAAATACAGGGGACCGATACGAGCAGTACTTC.

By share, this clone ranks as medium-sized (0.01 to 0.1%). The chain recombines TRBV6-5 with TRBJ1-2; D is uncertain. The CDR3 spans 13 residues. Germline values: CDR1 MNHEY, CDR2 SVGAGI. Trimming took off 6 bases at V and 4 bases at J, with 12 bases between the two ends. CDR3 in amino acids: CASSLRDGYGYTF. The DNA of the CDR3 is TGTGCCAGCAGCCTACGAGACGGCTATGGCTACACCTTC.

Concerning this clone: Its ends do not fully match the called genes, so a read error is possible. The DNA for the CDR3 is TGTGCTAGCAGCTTAGATCGGGGCGACGGGGAGCTGTTTTTT. It encodes CASSLDRGDGELFF. The V call is TRBV7-7, the J call TRBJ2-2; D is possibly TRBD1 or TRBD2 (5 bases each). The CDR3 is 14 residues long. Per the germline V gene, CDR1 is SSHAT and CDR2 is FNYEAQ (reference sequence).

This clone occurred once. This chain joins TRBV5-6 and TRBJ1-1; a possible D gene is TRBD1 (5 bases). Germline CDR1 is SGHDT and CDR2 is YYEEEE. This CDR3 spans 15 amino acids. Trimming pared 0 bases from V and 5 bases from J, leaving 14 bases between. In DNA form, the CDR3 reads TGTGCCAGCAGCTTGGTGGGGGTAATGAGTACTGAAGCTTTCTTT. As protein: CASSLVGVMSTEAFF. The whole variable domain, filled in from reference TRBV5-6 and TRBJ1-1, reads DAGVTQSPTHLIKTRGQQVTLRCSPKSGHDTVSWYQQALGQGPQFIFQYYEEEERQRGNFPDRFSGHQFPNYSSELNVNALLLGDSALYLCASSLVGVMSTEAFFGQGTRLTVV.